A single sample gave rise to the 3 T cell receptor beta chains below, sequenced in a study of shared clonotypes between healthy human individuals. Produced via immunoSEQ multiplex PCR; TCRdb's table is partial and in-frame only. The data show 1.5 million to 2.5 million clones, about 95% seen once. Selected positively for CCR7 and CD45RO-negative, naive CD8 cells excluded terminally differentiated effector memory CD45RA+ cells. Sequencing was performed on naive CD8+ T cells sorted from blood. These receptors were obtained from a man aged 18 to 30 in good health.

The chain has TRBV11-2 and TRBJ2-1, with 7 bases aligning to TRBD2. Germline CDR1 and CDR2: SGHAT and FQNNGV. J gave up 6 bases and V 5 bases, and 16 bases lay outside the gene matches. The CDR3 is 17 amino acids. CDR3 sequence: CASSHFYLAGVLNEQFF. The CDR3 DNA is TGTGCCAGCAGCCACTTTTACCTCGCGGGGGTACTCAATGAGCAGTTCTTC.

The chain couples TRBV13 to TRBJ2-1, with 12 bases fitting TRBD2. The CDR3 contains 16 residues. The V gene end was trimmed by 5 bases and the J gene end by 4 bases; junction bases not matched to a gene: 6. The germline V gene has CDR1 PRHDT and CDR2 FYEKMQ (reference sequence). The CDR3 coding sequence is TGTGCCAGCAGCCAATGGACTAGCGGGACTTACAATGAGCAGTTCTTC. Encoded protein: CASSQWTSGTYNEQFF.

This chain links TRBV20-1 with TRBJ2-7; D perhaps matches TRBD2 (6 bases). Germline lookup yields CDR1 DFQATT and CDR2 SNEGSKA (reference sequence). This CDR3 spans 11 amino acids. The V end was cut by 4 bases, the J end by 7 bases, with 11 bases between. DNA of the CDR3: TGCAGTGCTACCCTGCTAGCGGAGCAGTACTTC. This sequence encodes CSATLLAEQYF.